The TCR beta chain under discussion was sequenced for a study of blood T cell repertoires in COVID-19. Study-level background: Acute and convalescent COVID-19 specimens originated in the United States, Italy and Spain. PBMCs, B-cell-depleted T cells, or T cells were the source of the cDNA or gDNA that made up the material.

The CDR3 covers 15 residues. Trimming removed 1 base from V and 1 base from J, with 11 bases in between. Germline V CDR1 and CDR2: SGHAT, FQNNGV. Study processing details: For nucleated cells, counts were estimated from reference gene primer amplification. Sequencing used immunoSEQ multiplex PCR; TCRdb keeps in-frame clones, though not all of them. That table gives V, J and clone size, and the DNA gave D and trimming. The table records more than 140,000 clones, around 88% of them present only once. The sequence came from an older woman with acute or convalescent COVID-19. Sequencing was done on a sample of peripheral blood. This chain connects TRBV11-2 to TRBJ2-7; D remains ambiguous. CDR3 sequence reads: CASSLGRVSSYEQYF. The CDR3 DNA reads TGTGCCAGCAGCTTAGGTCGAGTTTCATCCTACGAGCAGTACTTC.